These 27 T cell receptor beta chains came from one sample sequenced in a study of blood T cell repertoires in COVID-19. TCRdb's table, derived via immunoSEQ multiplex PCR, lists solely in-frame clones and lacks some. The data contain about 150,000 clones, approximately 83% of them singletons. Sequenced material: peripheral blood. The receptors were sampled from an older man with acute or convalescent COVID-19.

The chain uses TRBV10-2 and TRBJ1-1; D possibly corresponds to TRBD1 (6 bases). The CDR3 is 15 residues long. V lost 3 bases and J lost 4, with 15 bases in between. CDR1 is WSHSY, CDR2 SAAADI, per germline. The CDR3 DNA sequence: TGCGCCAGCAGTGAAACTTTGACAGGAGGCACTGAAGCTTTCTTT. Amino acids: CASSETLTGGTEAFF.

The chain combines TRBV18 with TRBJ2-1; perhaps TRBD1 as D (6 bases). The CDR3 totals 14 residues. Germline loops: CDR1 KGHSH, CDR2 LQKENI. V was pared by 5 bases and J by 3 bases, with 11 bases between. CDR3 DNA: TGTGCCAGCTCATTAACAGGGCTCTACAATGAGCAGTTCTTC. Protein product: CASSLTGLYNEQFF.

The J gene is TRBJ2-5, the V gene TRBV19; 10 bases are shared with TRBD1. The CDR3 consists of 15 residues. V lost 5 bases and J lost 5; bases outside the gene matches: 8. Germline CDR1 LNHDA, CDR2 SQIVND (reference sequence). The CDR3 sequence: CASSPGQGVRETQYF. CDR3 DNA sequence: TGTGCCAGTAGTCCCGGACAGGGGGTGAGGGAGACCCAGTACTTC.

As concerns this clone: Other DNA variants within this sample encode the same CDR3. The genes are TRBV2 and TRBJ2-1; TRBD2 agrees at 10 bases. Germline V gives CDR1 SNHLY, CDR2 FYNNEI. The V gene end was trimmed by 6 bases and the J gene end by 4 bases; junction bases not matched to a gene: 3. CDR3 size: 14 residues. In DNA, the CDR3 is TGTGCCAGCAGAGGGACTAGCGTTTACAATGAGCAGTTCTTC. Protein: CASRGTSVYNEQFF.

V and J are TRBV9 and TRBJ2-3; the match to TRBD2 covers 10 bases. The CDR3 spans 17 residues. Losses at the gene ends were 0 bases for V and 5 bases for J; bases not matched to a gene: 9. CDR1 is SGDLS and CDR2 is YYNGEE in the germline V gene. CDR3 amino acids: CASSVASSGRVVDTQYF. Written as DNA, the CDR3 is TGTGCCAGCAGCGTAGCTTCCAGCGGGAGGGTGGTAGATACGCAGTATTTT.

CDR3 amino acids: CASSFATETYEQYF. DNA of the CDR3: TGTGCCAGCAGCTTCGCGACAGAAACTTACGAGCAGTACTTC. The genes are TRBV5-5 and TRBJ2-7; tentatively, D is TRBD1 (5 bases). V was clipped by 2 bases and J by 4 bases, with 13 bases between them. The CDR3 has 14 amino acids. Germline CDR1 SGHKS, CDR2 YYEKEE (reference sequence).

This rearrangement joins TRBV2 to TRBJ2-7, with TRBD2 matching over 9 bases. Trimming took 6 bases from V and 5 from J; bases not matched to a gene: 5. From germline, CDR1 is SNHLY and CDR2 FYNNEI. This CDR3 is 13 amino acids long. CDR3 amino acids: CASRWTSAHEQYF. The DNA for the CDR3 is TGTGCCAGCAGGTGGACTAGCGCCCACGAGCAGTACTTC.

The V and J genes are TRBV29-1 and TRBJ2-1; 12 bases are shared with TRBD2. V trimming: 7 bases; J trimming: 8 bases; junction bases outside the gene matches: 12. CDR1 SQVTM and CDR2 ANQGSEA come from the germline V gene. This CDR3 has 15 amino acids. In nucleotides, the CDR3 is TGCAGCGGCCGACTAGCGGGAGTTCCGACCGATGAGCAGTTCTTC. Amino acid sequence: CSGRLAGVPTDEQFF.

The chain is built from TRBV4-2 and TRBJ2-7; 7 bases match TRBD1. After removal of 1 base from V and 6 bases from J, the junction contained 9 bases not matched to a gene. The V gene's germline CDR1 is LGHNA and CDR2 YNFKEQ. The length of the CDR3 is 15 residues. The CDR3 protein is CASSQGQGTGLEQYF. The CDR3, as DNA: TGTGCCAGCAGCCAAGGACAGGGTACAGGGCTCGAGCAGTACTTC.

J is TRBJ2-3 and V is TRBV5-4; 9 nucleotides line up with TRBD2. The V segment lost 0 bases and the J segment 4 bases; nucleotides outside the gene matches: 6. Germline V gene data show CDR1 as SGHNT and CDR2 as YYREEE (reference sequence). The CDR3 sequence is 16 residues long. The CDR3 sequence is CASSLGIAGVADTQYF. In DNA form, the CDR3 reads TGTGCCAGCAGCTTGGGGATAGCGGGAGTGGCAGATACGCAGTATTTT. The whole variable domain, filled in from reference TRBV5-4 and TRBJ2-3, reads ETGVTQSPTHLIKTRGQQVTLRCSSQSGHNTVSWYQQALGQGPQFIFQYYREEENGRGNFPPRFSGLQFPNYSSELNVNALELDDSALYLCASSLGIAGVADTQYFGPGTRLTVL.

The chain carries TRBV5-1 and TRBJ2-7, with a tentative D call TRBD2 (5 bases). Looked up from germline, CDR1 is SGHRS and CDR2 is YFSETQ. Trimming took 2 bases from V and 3 from J, leaving 24 bases between them. The CDR3 is 18 residues long. In DNA, the CDR3 is TGCGCCAGCAGCTTCGGATCCGTCGGTACTAGTTATTACTACGAGCAGTACTTC. Translating gives CASSFGSVGTSYYYEQYF.

This chain uses TRBV9 with TRBJ2-2; the D is unclear. Looked up from germline, CDR1 is SGDLS and CDR2 is YYNGEE. There are 14 residues in the CDR3. The V and J ends lost 0 bases and 1 base respectively, with 4 bases between them. CDR3 in amino acids: CASSVGRNTGELFF. In nucleotides, the CDR3 is TGTGCCAGCAGCGTAGGGAGGAACACCGGGGAGCTGTTTTTT.

This sequence joins TRBV29-1 and TRBJ1-4, with a tentative D call TRBD1 (5 bases). CDR1 is SQVTM and CDR2 is ANQGSEA in the germline V gene. V gave up 7 bases and J gave up 3 bases, with 12 bases separating them. The CDR3 covers 13 residues. The CDR3 reads CSGRQSPNEKLFF. CDR3 nucleotides: TGCAGCGGACGACAGTCCCCTAATGAAAAACTGTTTTTT.

The rearrangement joins TRBV28 to TRBJ1-2; 8 bases map to TRBD1. The V gene's germline CDR1 is MDHEN and CDR2 SYDVKM. The CDR3 is made up of 14 amino acids. With 1 base clipped from V and 4 bases from J, the junction kept 2 bases outside the gene matches. The CDR3 nucleotides are TGTGCCAGCAGTTTATCAGGGGGCTTCTATGGCTACACCTTC. Protein: CASSLSGGFYGYTF.

This chain joins TRBV24-1 and TRBJ2-3; D gene uncertain. CDR1 and CDR2 (germline): KGHDR, SFDVKD. The V and J ends lost 5 bases and 4 bases respectively, with 18 bases between them. The CDR3 is 16 residues long. The CDR3 loop is CATSGSLSSSADTQYF. CDR3 bases: TGTGCCACCAGTGGTTCCCTCTCGAGCTCCGCAGATACGCAGTATTTT.

Worth noting for this clone: A much larger clone lies one base from this, so it may be a read error. This sequence joins TRBV7-2 and TRBJ2-1, with TRBD2 identical over 12 bases. The CDR3 is 14 amino acids. J lost 6 bases, V lost 5 bases, and 2 bases had no gene match. Germline V CDR1 and CDR2: SGHTA, FQGNSA. The DNA for the CDR3 is TGTGCCAGCAGCCCGGGACTAGCGGGCAATGAGCAGTTCTTC. It yields the protein CASSPGLAGNEQFF.

The V gene is TRBV7-3, the J gene TRBJ2-1, with 9 bases identical to TRBD2. V lost 5 bases and J lost 6; bases outside the gene matches: 8. There are 15 residues in the CDR3. Germline assignment: CDR1 SGHTA and CDR2 FQGTGA. The CDR3, as DNA: TGTGCCAGCAGCATACCGGGACTAGCCAGCAATGAGCAGTTCTTC. This gives the protein CASSIPGLASNEQFF.

The gene calls are TRBV7-2 and TRBJ2-7; TRBD2 matches 11 bases. The CDR3 totals 12 residues. V lost 7 bases and J lost 7; bases outside the gene matches: 3. Germline CDR1 reads SGHTA; CDR2 reads FQGNSA. The CDR3, as DNA: TGTGCCAGCACCGGACTAGCGGGTGAGCAGTACTTC. Amino acids: CASTGLAGEQYF. The full variable domain, with the rest looked up from reference TRBV7-2 and TRBJ2-7, is GAGVSQSPSNKVTEKGKDVELRCDPISGHTALYWYRQSLGQGLEFLIYFQGNSAPDKSGLPSDRFSAERTGGSVSTLTIQRTQQEDSAVYLCASTGLAGEQYFGPGTRLTVT.

The chain uses TRBV5-4 and TRBJ2-6; 13 nucleotides agree with TRBD2. Germline values: CDR1 SGHNT, CDR2 YYREEE (reference sequence). The CDR3 spans 19 residues. V lost 4 bases and J lost 0; bases outside the gene matches: 7. The CDR3 DNA reads TGTGCCAGCAGCAAGGGGACTAGCGGGGTCAGCTCTGGGGCCAACGTCCTGACTTTC. Its translation: CASSKGTSGVSSGANVLTF.

The table lists this clone with a few counts. The CDR3 sequence: CAWEPGGTEAFF. CDR3 nucleotide sequence: TGTGCCTGGGAGCCGGGAGGGACTGAAGCTTTCTTT. The chain joins TRBV30 to TRBJ1-1; D uncertain. The CDR3 is made up of 12 amino acids. In germline, CDR1 is GTSNPN, CDR2 SVGIG (reference sequence). Trimming shortened V by 5 bases and J by 5 bases, and 12 bases separated the two germline ends.

This clone has just one count. The chain employs TRBV5-1 and TRBJ2-1; no firm D call. V was clipped by 3 bases and J by 5 bases, with 9 bases between them. CDR1 and CDR2 (germline): SGHRS, YFSETQ. The CDR3 runs to 13 residues. Here the CDR3 DNA reads TGCGCCAGCAGCTCGTGGCCCGACAATGAGCAGTTCTTC. It translates to CASSSWPDNEQFF.

The chain employs TRBV6-5 and TRBJ1-5; 7 bases match TRBD1. From germline, CDR1 is MNHEY and CDR2 SVGAGI. The V gene end was trimmed by 1 base and the J gene end by 8 bases; junction bases not matched to a gene: 2. CDR3 length equals 13 residues. The CDR3 nucleotides read TGTGCCAGCAGTTACTTTACAGGGGAGCCCCAGCATTTT. It is translated as CASSYFTGEPQHF.

The V gene is TRBV7-9, the J gene TRBJ1-3, with TRBD1 matching over 7 bases. The CDR3 runs 15 residues. V was pared by 1 base and J by 0 bases, with 0 bases of the junction left unmatched. From germline, CDR1 is SEHNR and CDR2 FQNEAQ (reference sequence). In DNA, the CDR3 is TGTGCCAGCAGCTTAGGGACAGGCTCTGGAAACACCATATATTTT. It encodes CASSLGTGSGNTIYF.

The genes are TRBV10-3 and TRBJ1-3; D call uncertain. The ends were cut back, 6 bases at V and 0 bases at J, with 9 bases in the middle. Germline values: CDR1 ENHRY, CDR2 SYGVKD. This CDR3 is 14 amino acids long. Here the CDR3 reads CAISETRSGNTIYF. The CDR3 nucleotides read TGTGCCATCAGCGAGACGCGCTCTGGAAACACCATATATTTT.

This chain connects TRBV7-3 to TRBJ2-3; TRBD2 matches 10 bases. J lost 5 bases, V lost 6 bases, and 2 bases had no gene match. The CDR3 contains 13 residues. Germline assignment: CDR1 SGHTA and CDR2 FQGTGA. CDR3 sequence: CASRRTSGDTQYF. Written as DNA, the CDR3 is TGTGCCAGCAGACGGACTAGCGGAGATACGCAGTATTTT.

The chain has TRBV9 and TRBJ2-2; D is uncertain. The germline V gene has CDR1 SGDLS and CDR2 YYNGEE. The CDR3 is made up of 15 amino acids. The ends were cut back, 0 bases at V and 1 base at J, with 7 bases in the middle. CDR3 sequence: CASSVVSGNTGELFF. CDR3 nucleotides: TGTGCCAGCAGCGTAGTTAGTGGGAACACCGGGGAGCTGTTTTTT. Looking up the rest from reference TRBV9 and TRBJ2-2 gives the full variable domain: DSGVTQTPKHLITATGQRVTLRCSPRSGDLSVYWYQQSLDQGLQFLIQYYNGEERAKGNILERFSAQQFPDLHSELNLSSLELGDSALYFCASSVVSGNTGELFFGEGSRLTVL.

The rearrangement links TRBV5-1 to TRBJ2-3, with D hard to call. Germline loops: CDR1 SGHRS, CDR2 YFSETQ. V was cut by 0 bases and J by 0 bases, with 8 bases left in between. The CDR3 runs 15 residues. CDR3 region: CASSLEARSTDTQYF. The CDR3 DNA is TGCGCCAGCAGCTTGGAAGCCCGAAGCACAGATACGCAGTATTTT.